This T cell receptor beta chain was obtained from a study of CD8+ T cells in alopecia areata. cDNA reverse transcribed from extracted RNA served as the sequencing template. Produced via immunoSEQ multiplex PCR; TCRdb's table is partial and in-frame only. The repertoire includes about 94,000 clones, about 71% of them detected once, and 17% sits in the top ten. Treatment defined: oral pan-JAK inhibitor, 5-10 mg twice daily. The input for sequencing was CD8+ T cells sorted from blood, taken at week 44, from a patient treated with tofacitinib. This TCR was sampled from a human donor with alopecia areata.

This CDR3 reads CATSREWLSPRYF. The DNA of the CDR3 is TGTGCCACCAGCAGAGAATGGCTCTCCCCCAGGTACTTC. The gene calls are TRBV15 and TRBJ2-7, with D hard to call. The CDR3 contains 13 residues. Trimming removed 0 bases at V and 12 bases at J, with 15 bases between. Germline V CDR1 and CDR2: LNHNV, YYDKDF (reference sequence).